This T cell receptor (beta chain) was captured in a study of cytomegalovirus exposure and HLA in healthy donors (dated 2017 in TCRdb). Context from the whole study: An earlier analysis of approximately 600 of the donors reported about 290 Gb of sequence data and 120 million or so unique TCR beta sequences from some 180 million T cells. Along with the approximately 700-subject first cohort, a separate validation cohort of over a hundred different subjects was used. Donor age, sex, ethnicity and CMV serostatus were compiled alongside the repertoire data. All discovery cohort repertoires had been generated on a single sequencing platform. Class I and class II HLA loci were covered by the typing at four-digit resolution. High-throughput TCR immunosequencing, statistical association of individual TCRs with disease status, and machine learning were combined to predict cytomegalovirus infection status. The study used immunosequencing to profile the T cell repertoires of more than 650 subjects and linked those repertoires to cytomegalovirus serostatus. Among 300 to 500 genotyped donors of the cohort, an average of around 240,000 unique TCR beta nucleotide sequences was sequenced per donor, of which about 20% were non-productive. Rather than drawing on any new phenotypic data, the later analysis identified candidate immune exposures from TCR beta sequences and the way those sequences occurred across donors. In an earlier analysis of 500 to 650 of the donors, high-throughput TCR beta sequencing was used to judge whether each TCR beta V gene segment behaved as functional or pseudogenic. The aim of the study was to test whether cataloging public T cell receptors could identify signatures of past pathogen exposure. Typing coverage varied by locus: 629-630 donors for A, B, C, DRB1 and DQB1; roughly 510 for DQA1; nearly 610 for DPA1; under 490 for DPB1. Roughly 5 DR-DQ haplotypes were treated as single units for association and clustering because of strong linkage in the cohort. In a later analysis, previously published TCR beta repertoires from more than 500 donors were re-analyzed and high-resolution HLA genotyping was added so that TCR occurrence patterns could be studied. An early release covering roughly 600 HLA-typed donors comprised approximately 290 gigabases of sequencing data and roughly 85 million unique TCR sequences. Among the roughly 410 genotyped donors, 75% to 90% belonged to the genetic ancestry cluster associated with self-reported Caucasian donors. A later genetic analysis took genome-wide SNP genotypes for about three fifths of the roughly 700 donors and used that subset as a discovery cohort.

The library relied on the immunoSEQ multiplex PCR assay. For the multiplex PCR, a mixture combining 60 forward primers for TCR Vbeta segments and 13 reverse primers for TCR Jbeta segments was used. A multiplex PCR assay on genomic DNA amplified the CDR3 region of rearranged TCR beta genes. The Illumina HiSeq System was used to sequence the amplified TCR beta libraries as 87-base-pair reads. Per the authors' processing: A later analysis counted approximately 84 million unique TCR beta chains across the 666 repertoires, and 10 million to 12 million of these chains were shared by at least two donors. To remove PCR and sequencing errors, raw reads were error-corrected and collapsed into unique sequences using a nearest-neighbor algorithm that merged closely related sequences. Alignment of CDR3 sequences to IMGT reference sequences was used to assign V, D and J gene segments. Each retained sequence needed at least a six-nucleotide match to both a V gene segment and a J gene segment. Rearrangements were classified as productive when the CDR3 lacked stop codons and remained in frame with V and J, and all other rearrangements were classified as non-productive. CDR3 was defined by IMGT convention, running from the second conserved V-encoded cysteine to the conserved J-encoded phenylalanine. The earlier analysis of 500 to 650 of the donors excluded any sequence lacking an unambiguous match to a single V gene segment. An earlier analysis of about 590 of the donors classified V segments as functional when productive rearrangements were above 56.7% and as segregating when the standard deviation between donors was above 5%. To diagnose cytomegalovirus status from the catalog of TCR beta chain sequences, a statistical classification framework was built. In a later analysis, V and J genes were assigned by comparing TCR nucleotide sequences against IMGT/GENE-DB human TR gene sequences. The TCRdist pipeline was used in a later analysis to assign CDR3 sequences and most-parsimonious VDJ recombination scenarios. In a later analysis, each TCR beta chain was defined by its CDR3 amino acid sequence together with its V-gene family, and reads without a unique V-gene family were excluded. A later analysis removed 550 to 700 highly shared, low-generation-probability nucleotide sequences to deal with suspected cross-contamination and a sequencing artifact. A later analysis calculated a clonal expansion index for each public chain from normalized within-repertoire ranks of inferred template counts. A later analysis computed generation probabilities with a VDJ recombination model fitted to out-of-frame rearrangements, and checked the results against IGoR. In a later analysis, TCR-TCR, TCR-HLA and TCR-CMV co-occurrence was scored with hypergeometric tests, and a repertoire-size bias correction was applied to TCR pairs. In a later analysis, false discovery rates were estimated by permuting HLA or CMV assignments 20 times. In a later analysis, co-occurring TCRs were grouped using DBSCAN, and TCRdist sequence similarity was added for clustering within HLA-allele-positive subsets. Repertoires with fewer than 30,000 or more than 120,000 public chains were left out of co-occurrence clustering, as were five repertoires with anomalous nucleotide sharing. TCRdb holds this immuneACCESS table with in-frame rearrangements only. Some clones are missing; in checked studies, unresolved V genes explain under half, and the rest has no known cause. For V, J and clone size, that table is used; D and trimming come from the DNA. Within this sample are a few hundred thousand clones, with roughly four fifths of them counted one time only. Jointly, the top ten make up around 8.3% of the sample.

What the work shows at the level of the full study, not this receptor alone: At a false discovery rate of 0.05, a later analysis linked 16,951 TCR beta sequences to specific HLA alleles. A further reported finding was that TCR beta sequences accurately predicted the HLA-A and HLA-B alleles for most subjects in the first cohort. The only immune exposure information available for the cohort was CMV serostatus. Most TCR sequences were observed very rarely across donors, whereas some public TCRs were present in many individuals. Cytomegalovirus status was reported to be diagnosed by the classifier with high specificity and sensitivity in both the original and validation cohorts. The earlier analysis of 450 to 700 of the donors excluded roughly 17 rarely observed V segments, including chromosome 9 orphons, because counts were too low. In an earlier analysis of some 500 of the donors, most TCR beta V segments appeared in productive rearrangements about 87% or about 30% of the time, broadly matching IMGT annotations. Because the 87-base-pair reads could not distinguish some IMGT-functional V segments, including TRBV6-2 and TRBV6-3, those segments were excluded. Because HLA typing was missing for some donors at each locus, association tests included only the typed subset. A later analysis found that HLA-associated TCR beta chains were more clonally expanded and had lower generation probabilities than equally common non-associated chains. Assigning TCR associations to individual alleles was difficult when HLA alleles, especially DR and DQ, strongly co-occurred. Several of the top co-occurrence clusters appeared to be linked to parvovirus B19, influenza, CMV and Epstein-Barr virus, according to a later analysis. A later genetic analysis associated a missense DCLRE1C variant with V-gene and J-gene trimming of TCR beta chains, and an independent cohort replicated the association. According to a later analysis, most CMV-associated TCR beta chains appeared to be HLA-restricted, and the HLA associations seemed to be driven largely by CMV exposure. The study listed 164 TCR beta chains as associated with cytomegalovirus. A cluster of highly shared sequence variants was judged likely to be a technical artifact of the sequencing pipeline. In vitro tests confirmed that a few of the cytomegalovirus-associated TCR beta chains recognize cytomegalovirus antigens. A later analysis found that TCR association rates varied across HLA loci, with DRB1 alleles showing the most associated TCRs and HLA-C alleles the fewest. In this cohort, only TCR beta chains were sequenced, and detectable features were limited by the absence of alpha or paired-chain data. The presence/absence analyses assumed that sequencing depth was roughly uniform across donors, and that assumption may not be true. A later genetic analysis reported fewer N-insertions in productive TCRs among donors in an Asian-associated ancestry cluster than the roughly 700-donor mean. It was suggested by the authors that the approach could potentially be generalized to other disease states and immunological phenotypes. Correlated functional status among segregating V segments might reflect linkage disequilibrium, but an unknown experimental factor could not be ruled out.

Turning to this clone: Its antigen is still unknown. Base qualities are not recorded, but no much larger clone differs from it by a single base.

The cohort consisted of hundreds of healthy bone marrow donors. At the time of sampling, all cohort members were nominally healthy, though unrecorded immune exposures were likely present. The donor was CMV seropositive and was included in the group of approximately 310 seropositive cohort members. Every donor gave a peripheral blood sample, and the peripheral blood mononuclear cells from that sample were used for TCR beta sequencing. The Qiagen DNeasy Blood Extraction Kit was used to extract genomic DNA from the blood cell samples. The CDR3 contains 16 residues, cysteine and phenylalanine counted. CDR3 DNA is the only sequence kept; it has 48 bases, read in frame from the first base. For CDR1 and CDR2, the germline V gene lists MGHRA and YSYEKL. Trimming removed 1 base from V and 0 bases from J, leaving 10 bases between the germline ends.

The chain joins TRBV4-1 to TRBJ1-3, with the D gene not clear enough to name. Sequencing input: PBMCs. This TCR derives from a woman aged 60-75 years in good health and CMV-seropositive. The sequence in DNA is TGCGCCAGCAGCCAAGTTCACCTTAGCTCTGGAAACACCATATATTTT. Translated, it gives CASSQVHLSSGNTIYF.